This section outlines one T cell receptor (beta chain) sequence together with its context. The antigen remains unidentified. The source of the sample is a study of T cell responses to AZD1222 COVID-19 vaccine. General study findings and limits: Seropositive AZD1222 recipients at baseline numbered only five or six. Most donors were white British and more were female, and clonal diversity was possibly underestimated. Only after the peak T cell response were repertoires sampled. Close to half of all spike-specific TCRs reportedly target regions of the variants that are unmutated.

V was clipped by 3 bases and J by 3 bases, with 9 bases between them. CDR3 length: 13 amino acids. Germline assignment: CDR1 SGHRS and CDR2 YFSETQ. Using immunoSEQ multiplex PCR, the repertoire was profiled, and TCRdb retains in-frame clones only, with some absent. The profile shows roughly 110,000 clones, 75% to 90% of them singletons. The gene calls are TRBV5-1 and TRBJ1-1; D possibly corresponds to TRBD1 (5 bases). The sequence came from an adult in good health. The input for sequencing was peripheral blood, taken on day 0 of AZD1222 vaccination. The CDR3 bases are TGCGCCAGCAGCTCCGGAGGGGACACTGAAGCTTTCTTT. Translating gives CASSSGGDTEAFF.